The entry that follows covers one T cell receptor (beta chain) sequence. Its antigen is still unknown. The DNA input per sorted-subset replicate PCR was 150 to 200 ng, corresponding to roughly 31,000 T cell genomes. Using immunoSEQ multiplex PCR, the repertoire was profiled, and TCRdb retains in-frame clones only, with some absent. The table has fewer than 2.5 million clones, 80% to 95% seen once. The sample belongs to a study of shared clonotypes between healthy human individuals. Study background: In total, the donors were a couple of women and a few men aged 18 to 49. Broader study findings: Against clonotypes common to all four donors, non-shared ones had lower generation probabilities. Sorted-subset sequencing, rarefaction showed, was incomplete despite large depth.

The CDR3 sequence is 14 residues long. Germline V gene lookup returns CDR1 LNHNV and CDR2 YYDKDF (reference sequence). Trimming pared 3 bases from V and 6 bases from J, leaving 12 bases between. The TCR comes from a man between 18 and 35 years old in good health. Some clones in this sample may be carry-over from other donors' samples. The V gene is TRBV15, the J gene TRBJ1-5; tentative D call: TRBD1 (5 bases). Sequenced material: naive CD4+ T cells from PBMCs. As for subset: CD45RA+ positively selected. CDR3 nucleotide sequence: TGTGCCACCAGCAGGGGGGAGGGTGGTCAGCCCCAGCATTTT. This translates into CATSRGEGGQPQHF.